This TCR beta chain was captured in a study of beta chain features in type 1 diabetes (dated by TCRdb to the late 2010s). For the wider study: Patients and healthy donors did not differ in mean age, gender distribution, total cell number or subset yield. Regulatory and stem cell-like memory subsets were isolated from only 8 patients and roughly 8 healthy donors, whereas naive and central memory subsets came from all 28 donors. A total of about 110,000,000 sorted cells were examined across all samples, and a strong correlation was observed between cell number per subset and RNA yield. The study compared the TCRB repertoires of sorted circulating CD4+ T cell subsets in recently diagnosed type 1 diabetes patients with those in matched healthy donors. Broader findings and caveats from the paper: PCR might favor shorter templates, but patient and control samples were amplified and corrected together, so any skew would affect both groups equally. A moderate but significant shortening of TCRB CDR3 length was observed in type 1 diabetes patients in all four CD4+ subsets. HLA sub-analyses involved small numbers of individuals, so any influence of HLA type on TCRB rearrangement remained unresolved. Sequencing cDNA rather than genomic DNA could over-represent highly expressing activated cells, although activation and CD3 levels did not differ between groups. Patients with type 1 diabetes made fewer insertions and deleted more nucleotides at VDJ recombination sites, implying thymic rearrangement abnormalities. Naive, central memory and regulatory TCRB repertoires appeared more similar among patients than among healthy donors.

A single peripheral blood draw of about 116 mL on average was collected from each donor into heparinised tubes. A BD FACSAria II was used to sort naive, central memory, regulatory and stem cell-like memory CD4+ T cells with a panel that included CD45RO, CCR7, CD25, CD127, CD95 and CD27. A purity above 98% was achieved for all sorted populations. Right away, PBMCs were isolated by Lymphoprep density gradient centrifugation and were stained directly, with no culture step. So that batch effects would be minimized, each experiment stained and sorted samples in pairs, pairing one healthy donor with one patient. V drops 6 bases and J drops 2 bases, leaving 10 bases in between. Inclusive of the bounding cysteine and phenylalanine, the CDR3 is 13 residues long. Just CDR3 DNA is preserved here, 39 bases in frame from base 1. In the germline V gene, CDR1 corresponds to SGDLS and CDR2 to YYNGEE. The entire isolated RNA was reverse transcribed using the High Capacity cDNA Reverse Transcription Kit, and thus expressed TCRB transcripts were sequenced. Deep immunoSEQ sequencing was applied to naive, central memory and regulatory T cell samples, giving an average of around 3.8 million total reads per sample. Sorted cells were lysed in RLT buffer, and RNA was extracted using DNase-treated RNeasy Micro or Mini kits according to cell number. To prevent cross-contamination, every cell subset was processed on its own, while patient and healthy donor samples were processed together. The immunoSEQ multiplex PCR was used to amplify TCRB sequences from cDNA, generating 87-bp fragments that spanned the CDR3 region. Sequencing of the amplicons was performed on the Illumina HiSeq platform. Turning to the authors' computational methods: PCR bias was computationally corrected using synthetic template baselines, reads within Hamming distance 2 were collapsed, and singletons that could not be merged were discarded. Reads were aligned against IMGT so that V, D and J genes, CDR3 length and insertions or deletions at six rearrangement sites could be assigned. Within each subset, clonotype counts were normalized to sorted cell number, and only after that were true diversity and Gini coefficients computed with the tcR R package. Repertoire sharing was quantified using the overlap coefficient calculated on TCRB nucleotide sequences. Held by TCRdb, this immuneACCESS table contains in-frame sequences only and omits some clones. Under half of the omission traces to an unresolved V gene where checked; the cause of the rest is unknown. The DNA was the basis for D and trimming; V, J and clone size are from that table. In all, the sample holds 200,000 to 250,000 clones, and roughly 11% of those were seen once. Approximately 1.5% of the sample comes from the top ten.

Concerning this clone itself: Its antigen remains undetermined. No much larger clone is present one base from it, and per-base qualities are unavailable.

The sequence is built from TRBV9 and TRBJ2-3; no confident D gene assignment can be made. The sequenced material came from central memory CD4+ T cells from blood. The source is a man younger than 35 in good health. This receptor carries the CDR3 CASTGANTDTQYF. At the DNA level, the sequence is TGTGCCAGCACTGGCGCAAACACAGATACGCAGTATTTT.